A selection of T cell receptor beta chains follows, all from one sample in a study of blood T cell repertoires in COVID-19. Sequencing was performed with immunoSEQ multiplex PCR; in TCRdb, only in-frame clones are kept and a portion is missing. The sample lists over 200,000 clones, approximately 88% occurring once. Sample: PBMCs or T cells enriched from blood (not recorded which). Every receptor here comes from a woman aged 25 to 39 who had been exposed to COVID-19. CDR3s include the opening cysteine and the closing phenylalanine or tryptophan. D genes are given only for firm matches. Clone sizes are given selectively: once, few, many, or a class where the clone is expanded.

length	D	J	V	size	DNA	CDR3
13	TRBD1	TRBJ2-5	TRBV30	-	TGTGCAGCAAGGACAGGGGGCTTAGGGACCCAGTACTTC	CAARTGGLGTQYF
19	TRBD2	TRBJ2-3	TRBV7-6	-	TGTGCCAGCAGCTTAGAGCATCCGGGACTAGGCTCCTTCGCAGATACGCAGTATTTT	CASSLEHPGLGSFADTQYF
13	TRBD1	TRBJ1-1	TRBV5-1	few	TGCGCCAGCAGCTTACAGGGGGGGCCTGAAGCTTTCTTT	CASSLQGGPEAFF
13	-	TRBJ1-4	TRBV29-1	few	TGCAGCGTCCCCGGGGGGGGAGATGAAAAACTGTTTTTT	CSVPGGGDEKLFF
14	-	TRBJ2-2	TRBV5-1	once	TGCGCCACGAACGGGGTGACGGGCACCGGGGAGCTGTTTTTT	CATNGVTGTGELFF
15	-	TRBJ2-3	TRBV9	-	TGTGCCAGCAGCTCCCTAGAGGATTTCACAGATACGCAGTATTTT	CASSSLEDFTDTQYF
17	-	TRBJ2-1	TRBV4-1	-	TGCGCCAGCAGCCAAGATAGGGGGGCGGGAGTGGTCAATGAGCAGTTCTTC	CASSQDRGAGVVNEQFF
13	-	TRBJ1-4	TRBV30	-	TGTGCCTGGAGTGTAAAAGGAGGCCGGTGGTTGTTTTTT	CAWSVKGGRWLFF
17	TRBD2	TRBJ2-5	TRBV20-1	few	TGCAGTGCTAGTCTGGTAGCGGGAAGTCTAAACCAAGAGACCCAGTACTTC	CSASLVAGSLNQETQYF
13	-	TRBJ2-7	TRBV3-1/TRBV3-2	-	TGTGCCAGCAGCCGAGCTCAGGGTCGGGAGCAGTACTTC	CASSRAQGREQYF
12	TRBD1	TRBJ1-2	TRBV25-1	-	TGTGCCAGCAGTGAGCAGGGGGTAGGCTACACCTTC	CASSEQGVGYTF
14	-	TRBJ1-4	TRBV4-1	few	TGCGCCAGCAGCCAGACAGTCTTCAATGAAAAACTGTTTTTT	CASSQTVFNEKLFF
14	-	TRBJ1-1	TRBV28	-	TGTGCCAGCAGTTTACTCAGGGAGAACACTGAAGCTTTCTTT	CASSLLRENTEAFF
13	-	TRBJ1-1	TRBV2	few	TGTGCCATACGACAGGTGGGGAACACTGAAGCTTTCTTT	CAIRQVGNTEAFF
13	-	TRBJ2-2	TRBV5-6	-	TGTGCCAGCAGCTGGGGGGTAACCGGGGAGCTGTTTTTT	CASSWGVTGELFF
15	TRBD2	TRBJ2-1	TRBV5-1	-	TGCGCCAGCAGCTTGTTCGGACTAGAGGCAAATGAGCAGTTCTTC	CASSLFGLEANEQFF
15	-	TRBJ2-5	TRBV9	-	TGTGCCAGCAGCGCCTTAGGGGCCTTTCAAGAGACCCAGTACTTC	CASSALGAFQETQYF
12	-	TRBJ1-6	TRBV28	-	TGTGCCAGCAGCCGGGACACCTCACCCCTCCACTTT	CASSRDTSPLHF
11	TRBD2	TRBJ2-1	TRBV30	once	TGTGCCTGGAGTAGCGGGAGGTGGCAGTTCTTC	CAWSSGRWQFF
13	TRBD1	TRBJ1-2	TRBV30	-	TGTGCCTGGGACCGGGACAGGGTCTATGGCTACACCTTC	CAWDRDRVYGYTF
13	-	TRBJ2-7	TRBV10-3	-	TGTGCCATCAGTGAGGGACAATCCTCCGAGCAGTACTTC	CAISEGQSSEQYF
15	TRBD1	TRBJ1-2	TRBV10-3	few	TGTGCCATCAGTGAGTTGGGACAGATTAACTATGGCTACACCTTC	CAISELGQINYGYTF
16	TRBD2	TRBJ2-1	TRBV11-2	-	TGTGCCAGCAGCCAAACTGTTGCGGGAGGGCCCGATGAGCAGTTCTTC	CASSQTVAGGPDEQFF
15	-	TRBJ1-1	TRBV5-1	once	TGCGCCAGCAGCGAACAGGGTCTAGGAAACACTGAAGCTTTCTTT	CASSEQGLGNTEAFF
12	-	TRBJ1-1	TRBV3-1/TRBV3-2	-	TGTGCCAGCAGCCAAGAGTCAGGTGGCGCTTTCTTT	CASSQESGGAFF
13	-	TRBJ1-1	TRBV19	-	TGTGCCAGTAGTCAGGGGCCGAACACTGAAGCTTTCTTT	CASSQGPNTEAFF
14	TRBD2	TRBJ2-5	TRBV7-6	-	TGTGCCAGCAGCCAAAGCGGGAGGTTAGAGACCCAGTACTTC	CASSQSGRLETQYF
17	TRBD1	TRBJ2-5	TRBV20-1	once	TGCAGTGCTAGTATCCCCGGACCATTGACAGGGCAAGAGACCCAGTACTTC	CSASIPGPLTGQETQYF